The rows below give T cell receptor beta chains drawn from one sample of a study of T-cell memory formation after mild COVID-19. TCRdb called the 5' RACE reads again in MiXCR, with one record for every CDR3 protein. The sample shows under 300,000 distinct CDR3 sequences, 8.2% of them seen only once. Source material: PBMCs or a T cell subset sorted from them (not recorded which). These receptors originate from a man younger than 35 who had mild COVID-19 (a few samples of this study predate the infection). Cell type and time point are not known. Both conserved end residues are part of each CDR3. D genes are given only for firm matches. Not all rows give a size; the values are once, few, many and, for expanded clones, a class.

j_call | clone_size | d_call | v_call | cdr3_nt | cdr3_aa
TRBJ2-3 | many | TRBD1 | TRBV20-1 | TGCAGTGCTAGAGACCCCAGGGGGCGCGGAGATACGCAGTATTTT | CSARDPRGRGDTQYF
TRBJ2-3 | few | TRBD2 | TRBV6-5 | TGTGCCAGCTATAGCGGGGGCACAGATACGCAGTATTTT | CASYSGGTDTQYF
TRBJ2-1 | many | - | TRBV30 | TGTGCCTGGAGTGTTACTCTGCGGGAGCAGTTCTTC | CAWSVTLREQFF
TRBJ1-5 | few | - | TRBV10-3 | TGTGCCATCAGTGAGTCAAGGGGTTGGCATCAGCCCCAGCATTTT | CAISESRGWHQPQHF
TRBJ2-5 | few | - | TRBV9 | TGTGCCAGCAGCGCACAGCGGGCCCAAGAGACCCAGTACTTC | CASSAQRAQETQYF
TRBJ1-1 | - | - | TRBV19 | TGTGCCACACTTCGGGGGCCCACTGAAGCTTTCTTT | CATLRGPTEAFF
TRBJ2-7 | - | - | TRBV29-1 | TGCAGCGCTTGGGACACCTTCGGGGAGCAGTACTTC | CSAWDTFGEQYF
TRBJ1-6 | - | - | TRBV20-1 | TGCAGTTCGTTTCAGGGGCCTCTGGGTTCACCCCTCCACTTT | CSSFQGPLGSPLHF
TRBJ2-1 | few | TRBD2 | TRBV18 | TGTGCCAGCTCACCATCCAGCGGGGGGGGCAATGAGCAGTTCTTC | CASSPSSGGGNEQFF
TRBJ2-3 | many | TRBD1 | TRBV5-1 | TGCGCCAGCAGCTTGGGACAGGGTGGGGCAGATACGCAGTATTTT | CASSLGQGGADTQYF
TRBJ1-2 | - | - | TRBV7-2 | TGTGCCAGCAGCTTAGGCCAGGAAGACGGCTACACCTTC | CASSLGQEDGYTF
TRBJ2-3 | few | - | TRBV6-5 | TGTGCCAGCAGTATTAGTGGGTGGGCAGATACGCAGTATTTT | CASSISGWADTQYF
TRBJ2-7 | many | TRBD2 | TRBV12-3/TRBV12-4 | TGTGCCAGCAGTTTTACTAGCGCGTCCTACGAGCAGTACTTC | CASSFTSASYEQYF
TRBJ2-5 | - | - | TRBV5-6 | TGTGCCAGCAGCTTGTATGAAGCGGGTGGGACCCAGTACTTC | CASSLYEAGGTQYF
TRBJ2-1 | few | TRBD1 | TRBV5-1 | TGCGCCAGCAGCTTCCAGGGGGCGCAGGAGGAGCAGTTCTTC | CASSFQGAQEEQFF
TRBJ2-1 | - | TRBD2 | TRBV7-2 | TGTGCCAGCAGCCGACTAGCGGGGGGAAACAATGAGCAGTTCTTC | CASSRLAGGNNEQFF
TRBJ1-1 | - | - | TRBV5-8 | TGTGCCAGCAAAATGTTGCTGGGGGGAATCACTGAAGCTTTCTTT | CASKMLLGGITEAFF
TRBJ2-5 | - | - | TRBV7-9 | TGTGCCAGCGCGGGGTACCAAGAGACCCAGTACTTC | CASAGYQETQYF
TRBJ1-5 | many | - | TRBV29-1 | TGCAGCGTTGCTGGGGTGGCGGGGGATCAGCCCCAGCATTTT | CSVAGVAGDQPQHF
TRBJ2-2 | few | TRBD1 | TRBV29-1 | TGCAGCGTTGCTGGCAGGGGGCACCCTTTGGCCACCGGGGAGCTGTTTTTT | CSVAGRGHPLATGELFF
TRBJ2-7 | many | TRBD1 | TRBV5-1 | TGCGCCAGCGTCCGGGACAGGGGTTTCGACGAGCAGTACTTC | CASVRDRGFDEQYF
TRBJ2-1 | many | - | TRBV11-1 | TGTGCCAGCAGCTTAGTCCCCAATGAGCAGTTCTTC | CASSLVPNEQFF
TRBJ2-3 | few | TRBD1 | TRBV10-3 | TGTGCCATCACCGAAGGGGGCGGAGATACGCAGTATTTT | CAITEGGGDTQYF
TRBJ2-2 | few | - | TRBV7-9 | TGTGCCAGCAGCGTAGACTGGAACACCGGGGAGCTGTTTTTT | CASSVDWNTGELFF
TRBJ2-2 | - | - | TRBV28 | TGTGCCAGCAGTGGGGTCTTCTCCACGAACACCGGGGAGCTGTTTTTT | CASSGVFSTNTGELFF
TRBJ2-1 | - | TRBD2 | TRBV4-2 | TGTGCCATCCCCCAAGCTAGCGGGGGGGCCAATGAGCAGTTCTTC | CAIPQASGGANEQFF
TRBJ2-1 | - | TRBD1 | TRBV6-5 | TGTGCCAGCAGAAGGGACAGGGGACATGAGCAGTTCTTC | CASRRDRGHEQFF
TRBJ2-1 | - | - | TRBV20-1 | TGCAGTGCTAGAAAGGTTGGGGGATACAATGAGCAGTTCTTC | CSARKVGGYNEQFF
TRBJ1-1 | - | - | TRBV3-1 | TGTGCCAGCAGCCTAGCAAGGGATCTTAACACTGAAGCTTTCTTT | CASSLARDLNTEAFF
TRBJ2-2 | many | - | TRBV5-1 | TGCGCCAGCAGTTGGCCCCGAACGAACACCGGGGAGCTGTTTTTT | CASSWPRTNTGELFF
TRBJ2-7 | many | - | TRBV7-2 | TGTGCCAGCAGCTTAGTCAGCTCCTACGAGCAGTACTTC | CASSLVSSYEQYF
TRBJ2-7 | few | - | TRBV30 | TGTGCCTGGAGTGTCCAGAGGGAGCAGTACTTC | CAWSVQREQYF
TRBJ2-1 | many | - | TRBV12-3/TRBV12-4 | TGTGCCAGCAGTTTGCGGGGGCTGAATGAGCAGTTCTTC | CASSLRGLNEQFF